This T cell receptor beta chain was obtained from a study of OX40 agonist ivuxolimab in advanced cancers. From germline, CDR1 is LGHNA and CDR2 YSLEER. This CDR3 contains 15 residues. V gave up 1 base and J gave up 3 bases; unmatched junction bases: 3. Method: immunoSEQ multiplex PCR; TCRdb's copy keeps in-frame clones and lacks some. The sample includes 57,000 or so clones, approximately 90% of them seen just once. There are a few counts of this clone. The same CDR3 also results from other DNA sequences found in this sample. The rearrangement uses TRBV4-3 and TRBJ2-1; the match to TRBD2 covers 7 bases. The TCR sequence derives from an adult with an advanced solid tumor such as melanoma, head and neck, liver or kidney cancer. This sample comprised CD4+ or CD8+ T cells sorted from blood, obtained in a trial of the OX40 agonist ivuxolimab. The CDR3 sequence: CASSQGRESYNEQFF. CDR3 coding DNA: TGCGCCAGCAGCCAAGGGCGGGAGAGCTACAATGAGCAGTTCTTC.